The text below deals with one T cell receptor beta chain. Its antigen remains unidentified. Generated by immunoSEQ multiplex PCR, the TCRdb table keeps only in-frame clones and is missing some. Of under 95,000 clones in the sample, roughly 85% were seen once. V lost 1 base, J lost 1 base, and 8 bases lay in between. The length of the CDR3 is 15 residues. Germline V CDR1 and CDR2: MGHRA, YSYEKL. On cycle 4 day 1 and cycle 7 day 1, as well as at baseline, blood was sampled. These data originate in a study of OX40 agonist ivuxolimab in advanced cancers. Study results and caveats: At 0.1 to 3.0 mg/kg and by week 6, CD4+ and CD8+ T cells in the blood had expanded clonally. Among expanded peripheral T cells, antigen specificity went undetermined.

The chain links TRBV4-1 to TRBJ2-1; D is ambiguous. The origin of this receptor is an adult with an advanced solid tumor such as melanoma, head and neck, liver or kidney cancer. Specimen: CD4+ or CD8+ T cells sorted from blood, collected in a trial of the OX40 agonist ivuxolimab. CDR3 loop: CASSQVGGSYNEQFF. CDR3 sequence (DNA): TGCGCCAGCAGCCAAGTCGGTGGTTCCTACAATGAGCAGTTCTTC.